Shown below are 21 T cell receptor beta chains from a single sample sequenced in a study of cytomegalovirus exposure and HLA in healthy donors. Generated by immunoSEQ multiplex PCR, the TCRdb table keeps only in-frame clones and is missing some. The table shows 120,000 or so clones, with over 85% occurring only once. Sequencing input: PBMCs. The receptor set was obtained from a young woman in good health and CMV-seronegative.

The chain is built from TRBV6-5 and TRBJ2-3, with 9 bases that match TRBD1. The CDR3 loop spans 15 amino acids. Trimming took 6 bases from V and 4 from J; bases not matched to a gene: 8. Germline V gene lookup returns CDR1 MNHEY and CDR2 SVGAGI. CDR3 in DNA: TGTGCCAGCAGACGGGACAGGGCGGGAGCAGATACGCAGTATTTT. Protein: CASRRDRAGADTQYF.

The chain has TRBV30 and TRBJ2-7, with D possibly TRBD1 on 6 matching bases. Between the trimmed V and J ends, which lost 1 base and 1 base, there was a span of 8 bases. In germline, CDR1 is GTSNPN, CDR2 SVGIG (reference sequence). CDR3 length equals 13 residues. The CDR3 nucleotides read TGTGCCTGGAGTGGTACAGGGTCCTACGAGCAGTACTTC. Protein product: CAWSGTGSYEQYF.

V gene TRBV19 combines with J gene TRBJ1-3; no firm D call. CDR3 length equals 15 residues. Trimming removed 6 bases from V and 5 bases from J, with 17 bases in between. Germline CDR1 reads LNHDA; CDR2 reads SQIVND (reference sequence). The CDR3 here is CASREATRFRNTIYF. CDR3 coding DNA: TGTGCCAGTAGGGAAGCAACGAGGTTTCGAAACACCATATATTTT. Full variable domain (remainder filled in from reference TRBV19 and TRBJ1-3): DGGITQSPKYLFRKEGQNVTLSCEQNLNHDAMYWYRQDPGQGLRLIYYSQIVNDFQKGDIAEGYSVSREKKESFPLTVTSAQKNPTAFYLCASREATRFRNTIYFGEGSWLTVV.

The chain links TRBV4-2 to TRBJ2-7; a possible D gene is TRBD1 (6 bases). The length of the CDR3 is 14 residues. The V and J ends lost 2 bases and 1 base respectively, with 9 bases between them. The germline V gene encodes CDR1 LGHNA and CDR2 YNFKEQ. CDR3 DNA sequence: TGTGCCAGCAGCCAACAGGGGTCTTCCTACGAGCAGTACTTC. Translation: CASSQQGSSYEQYF.

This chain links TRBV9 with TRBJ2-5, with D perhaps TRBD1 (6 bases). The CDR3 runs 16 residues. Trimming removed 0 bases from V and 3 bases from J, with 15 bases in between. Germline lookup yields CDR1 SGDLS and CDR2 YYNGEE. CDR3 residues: CASSVALTGQEETQYF. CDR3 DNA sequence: TGTGCCAGCAGCGTAGCTTTAACAGGGCAGGAAGAGACCCAGTACTTC. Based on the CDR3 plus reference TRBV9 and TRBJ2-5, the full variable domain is DSGVTQTPKHLITATGQRVTLRCSPRSGDLSVYWYQQSLDQGLQFLIQYYNGEERAKGNILERFSAQQFPDLHSELNLSSLELGDSALYFCASSVALTGQEETQYFGPGTRLLVL.

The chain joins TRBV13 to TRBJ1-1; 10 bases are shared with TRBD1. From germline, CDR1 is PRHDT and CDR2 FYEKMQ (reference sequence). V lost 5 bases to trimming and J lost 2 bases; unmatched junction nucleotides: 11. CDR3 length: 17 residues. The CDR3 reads CASSDRGRFSSNTEAFF. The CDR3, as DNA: TGTGCCAGCAGCGACAGGGGGCGGTTTAGTTCAAACACTGAAGCTTTCTTT.

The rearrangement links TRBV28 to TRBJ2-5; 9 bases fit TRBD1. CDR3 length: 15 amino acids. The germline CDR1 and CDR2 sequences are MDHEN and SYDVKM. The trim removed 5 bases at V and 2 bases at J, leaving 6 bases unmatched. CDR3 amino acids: CASSPRTGVQETQYF. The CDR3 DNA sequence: TGTGCCAGCAGTCCCAGGACAGGGGTACAAGAGACCCAGTACTTC.

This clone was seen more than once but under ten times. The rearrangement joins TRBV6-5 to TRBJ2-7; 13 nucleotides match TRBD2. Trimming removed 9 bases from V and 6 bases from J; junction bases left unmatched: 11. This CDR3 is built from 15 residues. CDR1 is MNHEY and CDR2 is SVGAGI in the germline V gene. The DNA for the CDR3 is TGTGCCAGTGCACCCCGGACTAGCGGGAGTGCCGAGCAGTACTTC. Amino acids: CASAPRTSGSAEQYF.

The CDR3 nucleotides read TGTGCCAGCAGCCAGGGACAGCTCCCCTCCTACGAGCAGTACTTC. Its protein product is CASSQGQLPSYEQYF. V and J are TRBV5-4 and TRBJ2-7; 7 bases line up with TRBD1. The CDR3 spans 15 residues. CDR1 is SGHNT, CDR2 YYREEE, per germline (reference sequence). Trimming took 4 bases from V and 0 from J; bases not matched to a gene: 7.

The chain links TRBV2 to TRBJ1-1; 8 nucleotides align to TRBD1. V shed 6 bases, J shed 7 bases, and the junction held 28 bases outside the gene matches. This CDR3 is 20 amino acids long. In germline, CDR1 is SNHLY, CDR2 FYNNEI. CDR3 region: CASSHTYLMRRPRGQYEAFF. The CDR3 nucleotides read TGTGCCAGCAGCCATACCTACCTTATGCGGCGCCCCAGGGGGCAGTATGAAGCTTTCTTT.

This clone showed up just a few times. In DNA, the CDR3 is TGTGCCAGCAGAGGGACTAGCGGGGGTACAGATACGCAGTATTTT. Its translation: CASRGTSGGTDTQYF. The chain recombines TRBV2 with TRBJ2-3, with TRBD2 matching 14 bases. The V segment lost 6 bases and the J segment 3 bases; nucleotides outside the gene matches: 2. CDR1 SNHLY and CDR2 FYNNEI come from the germline V gene. The CDR3 loop spans 15 amino acids.

This CDR3 is CASSLTLGHEQYF. Here the CDR3 DNA reads TGTGCCAGCAGTCTCACCCTTGGCCACGAGCAGTACTTC. This sequence joins TRBV27 and TRBJ2-7; the D is unclear. V was shortened by 5 bases and J by 5 bases, with 13 bases between the two germline ends. Germline CDR1 and CDR2: MNHEY and SMNVEV (reference sequence). This CDR3 comprises 13 residues.

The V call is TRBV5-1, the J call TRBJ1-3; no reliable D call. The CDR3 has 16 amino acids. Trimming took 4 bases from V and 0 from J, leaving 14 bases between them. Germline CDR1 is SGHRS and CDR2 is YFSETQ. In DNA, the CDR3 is TGCGCCAGCAGCCCCTTTATGGGCTTCTCTGGAAACACCATATATTTT. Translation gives CASSPFMGFSGNTIYF.

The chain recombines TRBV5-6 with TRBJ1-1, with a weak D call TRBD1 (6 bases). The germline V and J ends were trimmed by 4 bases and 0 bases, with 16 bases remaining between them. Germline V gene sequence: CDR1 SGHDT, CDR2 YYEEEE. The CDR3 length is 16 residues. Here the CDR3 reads CASSRTRGLMNTEAFF. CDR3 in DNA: TGTGCCAGCAGCCGAACCAGGGGTTTAATGAACACTGAAGCTTTCTTT.

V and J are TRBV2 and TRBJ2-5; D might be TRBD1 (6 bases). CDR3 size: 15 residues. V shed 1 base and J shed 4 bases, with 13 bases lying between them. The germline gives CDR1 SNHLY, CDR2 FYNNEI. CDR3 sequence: CASSEVFSGAETQYF. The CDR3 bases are TGTGCCAGCAGTGAAGTTTTCTCAGGGGCAGAGACCCAGTACTTC.

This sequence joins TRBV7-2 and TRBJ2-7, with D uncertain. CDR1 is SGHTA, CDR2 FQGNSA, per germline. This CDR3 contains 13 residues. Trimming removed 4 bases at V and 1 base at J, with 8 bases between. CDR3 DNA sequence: TGTGCCAGCAGCTCCCCGGTGTCCTACGAGCAGTACTTC. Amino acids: CASSSPVSYEQYF.

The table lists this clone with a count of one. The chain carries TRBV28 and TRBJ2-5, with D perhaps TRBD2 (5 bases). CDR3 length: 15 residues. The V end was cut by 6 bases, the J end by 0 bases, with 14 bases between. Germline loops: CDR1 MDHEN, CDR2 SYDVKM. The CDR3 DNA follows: TGTGCCAGCAGGCGAGGGCTGGTGTACCAAGAGACCCAGTACTTC. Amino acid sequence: CASRRGLVYQETQYF.

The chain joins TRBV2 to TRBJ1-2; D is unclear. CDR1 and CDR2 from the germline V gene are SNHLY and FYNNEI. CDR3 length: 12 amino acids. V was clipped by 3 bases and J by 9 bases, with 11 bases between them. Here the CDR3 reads CASSERDWSYTF. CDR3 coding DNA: TGTGCCAGCAGTGAGCGGGATTGGAGCTACACCTTC.

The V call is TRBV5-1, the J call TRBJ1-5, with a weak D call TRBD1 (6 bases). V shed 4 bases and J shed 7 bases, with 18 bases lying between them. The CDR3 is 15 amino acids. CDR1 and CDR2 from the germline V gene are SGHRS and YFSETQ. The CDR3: CASSVETGSGQPQHF. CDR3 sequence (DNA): TGCGCCAGCAGCGTAGAAACAGGGTCTGGGCAGCCCCAGCATTTT.

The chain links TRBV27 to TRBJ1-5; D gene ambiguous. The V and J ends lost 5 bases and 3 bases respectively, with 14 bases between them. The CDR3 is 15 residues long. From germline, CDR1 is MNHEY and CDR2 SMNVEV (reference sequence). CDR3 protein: CASSIVSGSNQPQHF. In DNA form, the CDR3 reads TGTGCCAGCAGTATCGTGAGCGGTTCCAATCAGCCCCAGCATTTT.

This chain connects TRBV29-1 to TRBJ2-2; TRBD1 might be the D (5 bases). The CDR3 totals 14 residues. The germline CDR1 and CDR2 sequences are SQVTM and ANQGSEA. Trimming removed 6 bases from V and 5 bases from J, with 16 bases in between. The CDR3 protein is CSVARSGATGELFF. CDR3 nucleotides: TGCAGCGTCGCGAGGTCTGGGGCTACCGGGGAGCTGTTTTTT.